The clone carrying this TCR beta chain was detected only a few times. Its matching antigen is unknown. Sorted CD4+ subsets: naive, central memory, regulatory, stem cell-like memory (CD45RO/CCR7/CD25/CD127/CD95/CD27 panel). Germline loops: CDR1 KGHSH, CDR2 LQKENI. This CDR3 has 16 residues. V trimming: 0 bases; J trimming: 1 base; junction bases outside the gene matches: 0. These data are taken from a study of beta chain features in type 1 diabetes. About the research overall: Age, gender and cell yields were similar between patients and healthy donors. General study findings and limits: HLA influence on TCRB rearrangement stayed unresolved here.

The authors reverse transcribed all of the isolated RNA, so sequencing captured expressed TCRB transcripts. The assay was immunoSEQ multiplex PCR, and TCRdb's table has in-frame clones only and misses some. The data show approximately 400,000 clones, roughly 16% seen once. The sample consisted of naive CD4+ T cells from blood. J is TRBJ1-5 and V is TRBV18; 10 nucleotides align to TRBD1. The TCR was taken from a woman aged 18 to 35 in good health. DNA for the CDR3: TGTGCCAGCTCACCACCGGACAGGGGGAGCAATCAGCCCCAGCATTTT. This sequence encodes CASSPPDRGSNQPQHF.